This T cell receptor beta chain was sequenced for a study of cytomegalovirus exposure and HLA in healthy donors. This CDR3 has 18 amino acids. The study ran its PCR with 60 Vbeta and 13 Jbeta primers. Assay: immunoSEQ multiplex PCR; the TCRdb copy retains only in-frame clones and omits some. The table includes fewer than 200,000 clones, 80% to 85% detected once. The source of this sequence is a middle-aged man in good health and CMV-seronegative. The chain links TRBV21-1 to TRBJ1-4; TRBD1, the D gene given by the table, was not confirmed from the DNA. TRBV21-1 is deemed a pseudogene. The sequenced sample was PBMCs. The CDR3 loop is CASSTRTAILATNEKLFF. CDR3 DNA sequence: TGTGCCAGCAGCACCCGGACAGCGATCCTTGCAACTAATGAAAAACTGTTTTTT.